Listed below are T cell receptor beta chains from one sample, sequenced in a study of blood T cell repertoires in COVID-19. Data came from immunoSEQ multiplex PCR; TCRdb stores just in-frame clones and leaves some out. The sample has about 100,000 clones; more than 75% are singletons. The sequencing sample was made of peripheral blood. The receptor source for this set is a human donor in a cohort sampled during active COVID-19. The CDR3 runs from the conserved cysteine through the conserved F or W. A D gene is named only where the DNA matches it firmly. Clone size is stated in some rows and not others, as once, few, many or a class when expanded.

j_call: TRBJ1-1; clone_size: -; v_call: TRBV30; d_call: -; cdr3_aa: CAWTRQMNTEAFF; cdr3_nt: TGTGCCTGGACAAGACAGATGAACACTGAAGCTTTCTTT
j_call: TRBJ2-7; clone_size: -; v_call: TRBV28; d_call: TRBD1; cdr3_aa: CASSSGTEPYEQYF; cdr3_nt: TGTGCCAGCAGTTCCGGGACAGAACCCTACGAGCAGTACTTC
j_call: TRBJ2-3; clone_size: -; v_call: TRBV3-1/TRBV3-2; d_call: TRBD1; cdr3_aa: CASSPRQGLSTDTQYF; cdr3_nt: TGTGCCAGCAGCCCAAGACAGGGTCTTAGCACAGATACGCAGTATTTT
j_call: TRBJ2-5; clone_size: few; v_call: TRBV9; d_call: -; cdr3_aa: CASSVGTAQETQYF; cdr3_nt: TGTGCCAGCAGCGTGGGGACTGCTCAAGAGACCCAGTACTTC
j_call: TRBJ2-2; clone_size: few; v_call: TRBV7-8; d_call: -; cdr3_aa: CASSPPANTGELFF; cdr3_nt: TGTGCCAGCAGCCCCCCGGCGAACACCGGGGAGCTGTTTTTT
j_call: TRBJ1-2; clone_size: -; v_call: TRBV30; d_call: -; cdr3_aa: CAWKRGSSKSNYGYTF; cdr3_nt: TGTGCCTGGAAGCGCGGCTCGTCAAAATCTAACTATGGCTACACCTTC
j_call: TRBJ2-3; clone_size: -; v_call: TRBV5-4; d_call: -; cdr3_aa: CASSSPSGTDTQYF; cdr3_nt: TGTGCCAGCAGCTCACCCAGCGGGACAGATACGCAGTATTTT
j_call: TRBJ2-1; clone_size: once; v_call: TRBV3-1/TRBV3-2; d_call: -; cdr3_aa: CASSQKYGGAFGNEQFF; cdr3_nt: TGTGCCAGCAGCCAGAAGTACGGGGGAGCCTTTGGGAATGAGCAGTTCTTC
j_call: TRBJ1-2; clone_size: -; v_call: TRBV24-1; d_call: -; cdr3_aa: CATSAAPAEGYGYTF; cdr3_nt: TGTGCCACCAGTGCCGCGCCGGCAGAGGGATATGGCTACACCTTC
j_call: TRBJ1-2; clone_size: -; v_call: TRBV6-5; d_call: -; cdr3_aa: CASSSQGKYGYTF; cdr3_nt: TGTGCCAGCAGTTCTCAGGGGAAGTACGGCTACACCTTC
j_call: TRBJ2-7; clone_size: -; v_call: TRBV12-3/TRBV12-4; d_call: -; cdr3_aa: CASSLQGYEQYF; cdr3_nt: TGTGCCAGCAGCCTACAGGGCTACGAGCAGTACTTC
j_call: TRBJ1-1; clone_size: -; v_call: TRBV7-9; d_call: TRBD1; cdr3_aa: CASSPGTVNTEAFF; cdr3_nt: TGTGCCAGCAGCCCAGGGACAGTGAACACTGAAGCTTTCTTT
j_call: TRBJ2-3; clone_size: -; v_call: TRBV5-6; d_call: TRBD1; cdr3_aa: CASSPRAYGTGPFTDTQYF; cdr3_nt: TGTGCCAGCAGCCCGCGTGCGTACGGGACAGGGCCCTTCACAGATACGCAGTATTTT
j_call: TRBJ2-1; clone_size: -; v_call: TRBV5-1; d_call: TRBD1; cdr3_aa: CASSRSGTGDNEQFF; cdr3_nt: TGCGCCAGCAGCCGTTCCGGGACAGGGGACAATGAGCAGTTCTTC
j_call: TRBJ2-7; clone_size: -; v_call: TRBV3-1/TRBV3-2; d_call: -; cdr3_aa: CASSQDRVEQYF; cdr3_nt: TGTGCCAGCAGCCAAGATCGGGTGGAGCAGTACTTC
j_call: TRBJ2-1; clone_size: -; v_call: TRBV12-3/TRBV12-4; d_call: -; cdr3_aa: CASSDRDNEQFF; cdr3_nt: TGTGCCAGCAGTGACCGGGACAATGAGCAGTTCTTC
j_call: TRBJ2-4; clone_size: -; v_call: TRBV7-9; d_call: TRBD1; cdr3_aa: CASSLGTGLNIQYF; cdr3_nt: TGTGCCAGCAGCTTAGGGACAGGGTTGAACATTCAGTACTTC
j_call: TRBJ2-3; clone_size: -; v_call: TRBV7-8; d_call: -; cdr3_aa: CASSLSLSRRPRAGDIDTQYF; cdr3_nt: TGTGCCAGCAGCTTATCCCTGTCACGACGACCCCGGGCAGGGGATATAGATACGCAGTATTTT
j_call: TRBJ1-1; clone_size: -; v_call: TRBV11-2; d_call: -; cdr3_aa: CASSLVLVGATEAFF; cdr3_nt: TGTGCCAGCAGCTTAGTATTGGTGGGGGCCACTGAAGCTTTCTTT
j_call: TRBJ2-7; clone_size: -; v_call: TRBV6-5; d_call: TRBD2; cdr3_aa: CASSTGGRSREQYF; cdr3_nt: TGTGCCAGCAGCACTGGCGGGAGATCACGCGAGCAGTACTTC
j_call: TRBJ2-6; clone_size: few; v_call: TRBV18; d_call: TRBD2; cdr3_aa: CASSPLGGGTGANVLTF; cdr3_nt: TGTGCCAGCTCACCCCTCGGCGGGGGGACTGGGGCCAACGTCCTGACTTTC
j_call: TRBJ2-7; clone_size: -; v_call: TRBV2; d_call: TRBD1; cdr3_aa: CASNPGTEKSYEQYF; cdr3_nt: TGTGCCAGCAATCCCGGGACAGAAAAATCCTACGAGCAGTACTTC
j_call: TRBJ1-5; clone_size: -; v_call: TRBV6-5; d_call: -; cdr3_aa: CASRTDSNQPQHF; cdr3_nt: TGTGCCAGCCGGACAGATAGCAATCAGCCCCAGCATTTT
j_call: TRBJ1-2; clone_size: few; v_call: TRBV7-2; d_call: TRBD1; cdr3_aa: CASSQGQGTNGYTF; cdr3_nt: TGTGCCAGCAGCCAGGGACAGGGAACAAATGGCTACACCTTC
j_call: TRBJ2-2; clone_size: once; v_call: TRBV18; d_call: -; cdr3_aa: CASSPPSGAANTGELFF; cdr3_nt: TGTGCCAGCTCACCACCGTCAGGAGCGGCGAACACCGGGGAGCTGTTTTTT
j_call: TRBJ2-3; clone_size: -; v_call: TRBV10-1; d_call: -; cdr3_aa: CASSAGQLSTDTQYF; cdr3_nt: TGCGCCAGCAGCGCCGGACAGTTAAGCACAGATACGCAGTATTTT
j_call: TRBJ2-4; clone_size: -; v_call: TRBV30; d_call: -; cdr3_aa: CACEAGAKNIQYF; cdr3_nt: TGTGCCTGCGAAGCCGGGGCCAAAAACATTCAGTACTTC
j_call: TRBJ2-3; clone_size: -; v_call: TRBV19; d_call: -; cdr3_aa: CASSTTGTDTQYF; cdr3_nt: TGTGCCAGTAGTACGACTGGGACAGATACGCAGTATTTT
j_call: TRBJ1-2; clone_size: -; v_call: TRBV30; d_call: -; cdr3_aa: CAWSGGLAGYTF; cdr3_nt: TGTGCCTGGAGCGGGGGGTTGGCGGGCTACACCTTC
j_call: TRBJ1-1; clone_size: once; v_call: TRBV30; d_call: -; cdr3_aa: CAWSGRQRVRTEAFF; cdr3_nt: TGTGCCTGGAGTGGGAGACAGAGAGTAAGGACTGAAGCTTTCTTT
j_call: TRBJ2-7; clone_size: -; v_call: TRBV4-3; d_call: -; cdr3_aa: CASSQGLGANEQYF; cdr3_nt: TGCGCCAGCAGCCAAGGGCTGGGGGCGAACGAGCAGTACTTC
j_call: TRBJ2-1; clone_size: -; v_call: TRBV11-3; d_call: -; cdr3_aa: CASSLTGSHEQFF; cdr3_nt: TGTGCCAGCAGCTTAACAGGGTCCCATGAGCAGTTCTTC
j_call: TRBJ2-2; clone_size: few; v_call: TRBV10-3; d_call: TRBD1; cdr3_aa: CATPGTGANTGELFF; cdr3_nt: TGTGCCACCCCCGGGACAGGGGCGAACACCGGGGAGCTGTTTTTT
j_call: TRBJ1-5; clone_size: -; v_call: TRBV7-8; d_call: -; cdr3_aa: CASSLGGTQPQHF; cdr3_nt: TGTGCCAGCAGCTTGGGGGGGACACAGCCCCAGCATTTT
j_call: TRBJ1-2; clone_size: -; v_call: TRBV5-1; d_call: -; cdr3_aa: CASSSSLTNYGYTF; cdr3_nt: TGCGCCAGCAGTTCCTCCTTAACTAACTATGGCTACACCTTC
j_call: TRBJ1-4; clone_size: -; v_call: TRBV7-2; d_call: -; cdr3_aa: CASSLWAGGEKLFF; cdr3_nt: TGTGCCAGCAGCTTATGGGCGGGGGGTGAAAAACTGTTTTTT
j_call: TRBJ2-3; clone_size: few; v_call: TRBV7-2; d_call: -; cdr3_aa: CASSIRTGLTDTQYF; cdr3_nt: TGTGCCAGCAGCATACGGACTGGGCTCACAGATACGCAGTATTTT
j_call: TRBJ1-2; clone_size: -; v_call: TRBV18; d_call: -; cdr3_aa: CASSPGQGNYGYTF; cdr3_nt: TGTGCCAGCTCACCAGGGCAGGGTAACTATGGCTACACCTTC
j_call: TRBJ1-3; clone_size: -; v_call: TRBV12-3/TRBV12-4; d_call: -; cdr3_aa: CASSPTPGTIYF; cdr3_nt: TGTGCCAGCAGCCCCACCCCGGGCACCATATATTTT
j_call: TRBJ2-3; clone_size: -; v_call: TRBV29-1; d_call: -; cdr3_aa: CSVEVSTDTQYF; cdr3_nt: TGCAGCGTTGAAGTCAGTACAGATACGCAGTATTTT
j_call: TRBJ2-1; clone_size: -; v_call: TRBV19; d_call: TRBD1; cdr3_aa: CASSTGQGLNEQFF; cdr3_nt: TGTGCCAGTAGCACGGGACAGGGGTTAAATGAGCAGTTCTTC
j_call: TRBJ2-1; clone_size: -; v_call: TRBV6-5; d_call: -; cdr3_aa: CASSQTRGVYNEQFF; cdr3_nt: TGTGCCAGCAGTCAGACTAGGGGTGTCTACAATGAGCAGTTCTTC
j_call: TRBJ2-7; clone_size: few; v_call: TRBV6-5; d_call: -; cdr3_aa: CASSPPGLNEQYF; cdr3_nt: TGTGCCAGCAGCCCCCCAGGGCTCAACGAGCAGTACTTC
j_call: TRBJ1-6; clone_size: -; v_call: TRBV5-1; d_call: -; cdr3_aa: CASSGRDSYNSPLHF; cdr3_nt: TGCGCCAGCAGCGGGAGGGACTCCTATAATTCACCCCTCCACTTT
j_call: TRBJ1-6; clone_size: -; v_call: TRBV7-9; d_call: -; cdr3_aa: CASSSRGSYNSPLHF; cdr3_nt: TGTGCCAGCAGCTCCAGGGGATCCTATAATTCACCCCTCCACTTT
j_call: TRBJ2-2; clone_size: once; v_call: TRBV19; d_call: TRBD2; cdr3_aa: CASSSGGVAGELFF; cdr3_nt: TGTGCCAGTAGTTCGGGAGGTGTGGCCGGGGAGCTGTTTTTT
j_call: TRBJ2-5; clone_size: once; v_call: TRBV10-2; d_call: TRBD2; cdr3_aa: CASRTSSGGQETQYF; cdr3_nt: TGCGCCAGCCGAACCTCTAGCGGGGGGCAAGAGACCCAGTACTTC
j_call: TRBJ2-7; clone_size: -; v_call: TRBV3-1/TRBV3-2; d_call: TRBD1; cdr3_aa: CASRRSGTGEISYEQYF; cdr3_nt: TGTGCCAGCAGGCGTTCCGGGACAGGGGAGATCTCCTACGAGCAGTACTTC
j_call: TRBJ1-5; clone_size: -; v_call: TRBV6-2/TRBV6-3; d_call: TRBD1; cdr3_aa: CASSRTGGGQPQHF; cdr3_nt: TGTGCCAGCAGTCGGACAGGGGGCGGTCAGCCCCAGCATTTT
j_call: TRBJ2-7; clone_size: -; v_call: TRBV19; d_call: -; cdr3_aa: CASSIVPGSSYEQYF; cdr3_nt: TGTGCCAGTAGTATAGTCCCCGGGAGCTCCTACGAGCAGTACTTC
j_call: TRBJ1-6; clone_size: once; v_call: TRBV19; d_call: TRBD1; cdr3_aa: CASSTAGGTNSPLHF; cdr3_nt: TGTGCCAGTAGTACTGCAGGGGGCACTAATTCACCCCTCCACTTT
j_call: TRBJ2-5; clone_size: -; v_call: TRBV10-3; d_call: -; cdr3_aa: CAISENSQETQYF; cdr3_nt: TGTGCCATCAGTGAGAACAGCCAAGAGACCCAGTACTTC
j_call: TRBJ1-2; clone_size: -; v_call: TRBV19; d_call: -; cdr3_aa: CASSPRTAQGNYGYTF; cdr3_nt: TGTGCCAGTAGTCCCCGGACCGCCCAGGGGAACTATGGCTACACCTTC
j_call: TRBJ1-2; clone_size: -; v_call: TRBV25-1; d_call: TRBD1; cdr3_aa: CASEGQGYGYTF; cdr3_nt: TGTGCCAGCGAAGGACAGGGGTATGGCTACACCTTC